This T cell receptor (beta chain) is from a study of T-cell reconstitution after alpha-beta-depleted transplantation in children. Unique molecular identifiers were incorporated during preparation of the TCRbeta library. From the PCR reads, TCRdb called clonotypes with MiXCR, one entry per CDR3 protein. This sample has about 500,000 distinct CDR3 sequences; over 25% occur once, and the top ten carry 2% to 3%. J gave up 0 bases and V 4 bases, and 11 bases lay outside the gene matches. CDR1 is SGHRS and CDR2 is YFSETQ in the germline V gene. The CDR3 loop spans 17 amino acids. The chain combines TRBV5-1 with TRBJ2-3, with 7 nucleotides matching TRBD1. The source is a human donor who donated a stem cell graft to a child with aplastic anemia. This material consisted of PBMCs from the stem cell graft donor, taken from the stem cell graft. CDR3 in amino acids: CASSPTPPGQSTDTQYF. CDR3 nucleotides: TGCGCCAGCAGCCCAACACCCCCGGGACAGAGCACAGATACGCAGTATTTT.